This TCR beta chain was profiled in a study of cytomegalovirus exposure and HLA in healthy donors. For the study at large: Out of 350 to 400 genotyped donors, about 80% belonged to the Caucasian-associated ancestry cluster. Study-wide results and caveats: Among the sequence variants, a highly shared cluster was likely an artifact of sequencing.

Of note for this clone: Its antigen is as yet unknown.

PCR involved 60 Vbeta and 13 Jbeta primers. The protocol was immunoSEQ multiplex PCR, while the TCRdb copy is restricted to in-frame clones and leaves out a portion. Of 200,000 to 250,000 clones listed, 77% are singletons. The germline V and J ends were trimmed by 1 base and 8 bases, with 12 bases remaining between them. Germline-derived CDR1 and CDR2 are SGHRS and YFSETQ. There are 13 residues in the CDR3. This TCR derives from an older woman in good health and CMV-seropositive. Specimen: PBMCs. V is TRBV5-1 and J is TRBJ1-2, with no clear D. The CDR3 spells CASSLRVGEGYTF. CDR3 DNA: TGCGCCAGCAGCTTGCGGGTGGGAGAAGGCTACACCTTC.